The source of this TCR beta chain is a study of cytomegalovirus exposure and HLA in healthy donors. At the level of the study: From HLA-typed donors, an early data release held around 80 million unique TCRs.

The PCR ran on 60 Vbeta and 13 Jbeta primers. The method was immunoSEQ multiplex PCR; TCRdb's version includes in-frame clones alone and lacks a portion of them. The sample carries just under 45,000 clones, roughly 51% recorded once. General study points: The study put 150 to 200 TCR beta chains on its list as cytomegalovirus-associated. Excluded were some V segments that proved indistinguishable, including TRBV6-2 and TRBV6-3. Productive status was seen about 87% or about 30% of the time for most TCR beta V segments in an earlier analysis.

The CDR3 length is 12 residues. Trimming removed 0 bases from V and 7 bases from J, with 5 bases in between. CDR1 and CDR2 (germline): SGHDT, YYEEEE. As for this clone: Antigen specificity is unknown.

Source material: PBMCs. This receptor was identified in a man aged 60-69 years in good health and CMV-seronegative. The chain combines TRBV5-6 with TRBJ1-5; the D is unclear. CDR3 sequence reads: CASSLGPQPQHF. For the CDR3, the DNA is TGTGCCAGCAGCTTGGGGCCCCAGCCCCAGCATTTT.